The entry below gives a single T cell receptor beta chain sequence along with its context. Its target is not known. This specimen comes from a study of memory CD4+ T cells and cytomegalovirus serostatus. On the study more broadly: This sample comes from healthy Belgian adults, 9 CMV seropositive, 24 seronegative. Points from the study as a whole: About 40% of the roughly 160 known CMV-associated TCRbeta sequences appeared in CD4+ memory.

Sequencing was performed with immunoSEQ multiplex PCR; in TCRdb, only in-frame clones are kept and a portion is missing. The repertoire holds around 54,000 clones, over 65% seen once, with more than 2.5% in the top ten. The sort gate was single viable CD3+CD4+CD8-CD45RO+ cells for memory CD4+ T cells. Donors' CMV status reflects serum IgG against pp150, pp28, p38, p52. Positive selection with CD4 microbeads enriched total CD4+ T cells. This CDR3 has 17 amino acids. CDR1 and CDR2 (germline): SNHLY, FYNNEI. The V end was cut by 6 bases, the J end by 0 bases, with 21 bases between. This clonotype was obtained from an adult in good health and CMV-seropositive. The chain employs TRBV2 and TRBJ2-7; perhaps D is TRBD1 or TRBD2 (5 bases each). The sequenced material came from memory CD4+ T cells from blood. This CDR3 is CASSKGSLAGSSYEQYV. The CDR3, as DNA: TGTGCCAGCAGCAAAGGGTCCTTGGCAGGGAGCTCCTACGAGCAGTACGTC.